The clone carrying this T cell receptor (beta chain) was detected a few times. Its cognate antigen is unknown. Trimming removed 3 bases at V and 9 bases at J, with 16 bases between. Germline CDR1 is SGHRS and CDR2 is YFSETQ. The CDR3 is made up of 15 amino acids. The data were obtained in a study of T-cell memory formation after mild COVID-19. Study at large: TCR clusters were mostly donor specific. Study outcomes and limitations: Contracting clones localized mainly to CM and EM when CD4+ and mainly to EMRA when CD8+. The study found balanced CD4/CD8 in clones contracting day 15 to 85 and a CD4+ lean in later expanders.

The authors produced TCR alpha and TCR beta cDNA libraries with sample barcodes and UMIs by 5'RACE using constant-segment primers. TCRdb ran MiXCR on the 5' RACE reads and lists one entry per CDR3 protein. The sample shows fewer than 550,000 distinct CDR3 sequences, 20% of them seen only once. The TCR sequence derives from an adult woman who had mild COVID-19 (a few samples of this study predate the infection). Cell type and time point are not known. The chain employs TRBV5-1 and TRBJ1-6; possible D gene TRBD1, 5 bases. Source material: PBMCs or a T cell subset sorted from them (not recorded which). This CDR3 is CASSSGDGTISPLHF. The CDR3 DNA follows: TGCGCCAGCAGCTCCGGGGACGGAACCATTTCACCCCTCCACTTT.